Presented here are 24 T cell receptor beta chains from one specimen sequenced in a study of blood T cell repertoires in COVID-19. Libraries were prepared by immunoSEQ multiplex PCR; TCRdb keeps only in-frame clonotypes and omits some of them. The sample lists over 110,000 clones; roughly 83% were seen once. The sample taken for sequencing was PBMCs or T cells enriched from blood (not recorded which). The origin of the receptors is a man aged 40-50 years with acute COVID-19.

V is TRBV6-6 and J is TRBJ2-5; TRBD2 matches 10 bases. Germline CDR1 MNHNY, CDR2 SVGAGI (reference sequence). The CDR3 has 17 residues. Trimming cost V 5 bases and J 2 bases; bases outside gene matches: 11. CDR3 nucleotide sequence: TGTGCCAGCAGTCCCAGGCTAGCGGGGGACTCACAAGAGACCCAGTACTTC. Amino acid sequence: CASSPRLAGDSQETQYF.

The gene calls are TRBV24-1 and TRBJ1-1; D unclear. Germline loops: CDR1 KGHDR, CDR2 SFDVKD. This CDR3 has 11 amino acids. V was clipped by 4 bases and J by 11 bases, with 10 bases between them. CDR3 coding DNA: TGTGCCACCAGTGAAGGCCCGGAGGCTTTCTTT. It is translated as CATSEGPEAFF.

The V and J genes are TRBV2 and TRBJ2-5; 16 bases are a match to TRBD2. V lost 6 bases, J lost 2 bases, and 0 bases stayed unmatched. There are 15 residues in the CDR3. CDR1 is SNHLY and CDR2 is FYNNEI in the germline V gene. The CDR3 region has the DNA TGTGCCAGCAGGGGACTAGCGGGAGGGCAAGAGACCCAGTACTTC. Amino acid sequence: CASRGLAGGQETQYF.

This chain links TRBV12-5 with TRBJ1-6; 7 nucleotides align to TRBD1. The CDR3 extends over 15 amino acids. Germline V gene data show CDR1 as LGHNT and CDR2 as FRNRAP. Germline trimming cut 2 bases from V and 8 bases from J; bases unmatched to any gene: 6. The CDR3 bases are TGTGCTAGTGGTTTGATGGATACAGGGGATTCACCCCTCCACTTT. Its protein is CASGLMDTGDSPLHF.

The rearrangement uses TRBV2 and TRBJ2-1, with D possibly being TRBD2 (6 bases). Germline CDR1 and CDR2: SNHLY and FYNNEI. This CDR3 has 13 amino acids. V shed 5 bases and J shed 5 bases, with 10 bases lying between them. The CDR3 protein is CASSTSRDNEQFF. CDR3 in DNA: TGTGCCAGCAGTACTAGCAGAGACAATGAGCAGTTCTTC. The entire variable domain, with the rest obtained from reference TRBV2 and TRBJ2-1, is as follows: EPEVTQTPSHQVTQMGQEVILRCVPISNHLYFYWYRQILGQKVEFLVSFYNNEISEKSEIFDDQFSVERPDGSNFTLKIRSTKLEDSAMYFCASSTSRDNEQFFGPGTRLTVL.

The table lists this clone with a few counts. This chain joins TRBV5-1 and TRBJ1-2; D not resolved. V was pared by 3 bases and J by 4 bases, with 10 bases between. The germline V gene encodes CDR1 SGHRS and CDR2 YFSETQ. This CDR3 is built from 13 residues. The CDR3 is CASSSGLGYGYTF. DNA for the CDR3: TGCGCCAGCAGCTCGGGATTAGGCTATGGCTACACCTTC.

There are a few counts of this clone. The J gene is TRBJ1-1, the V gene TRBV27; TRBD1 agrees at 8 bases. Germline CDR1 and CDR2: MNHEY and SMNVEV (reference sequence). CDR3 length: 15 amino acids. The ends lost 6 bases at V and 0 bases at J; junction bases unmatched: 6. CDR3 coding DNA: TGTGCCAGCAGGCCGACAGGGGTCATGAACACTGAAGCTTTCTTT. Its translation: CASRPTGVMNTEAFF.

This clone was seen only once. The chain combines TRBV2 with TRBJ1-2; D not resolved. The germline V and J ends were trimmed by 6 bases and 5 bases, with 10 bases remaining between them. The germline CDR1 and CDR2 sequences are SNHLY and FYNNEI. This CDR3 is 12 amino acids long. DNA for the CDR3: TGTGCCAGCAGGAGGGTTAGATATGGCTACACCTTC. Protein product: CASRRVRYGYTF.

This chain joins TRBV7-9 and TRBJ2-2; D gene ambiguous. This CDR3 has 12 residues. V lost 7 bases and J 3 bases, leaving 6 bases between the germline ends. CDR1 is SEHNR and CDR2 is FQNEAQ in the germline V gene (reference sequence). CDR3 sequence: CASNSYTGELFF. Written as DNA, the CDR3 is TGTGCCAGCAACTCCTACACCGGGGAGCTGTTTTTT.

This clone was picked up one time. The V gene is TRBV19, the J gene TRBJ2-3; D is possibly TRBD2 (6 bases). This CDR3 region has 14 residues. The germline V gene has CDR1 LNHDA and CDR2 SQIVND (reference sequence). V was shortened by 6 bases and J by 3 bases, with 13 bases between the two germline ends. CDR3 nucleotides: TGTGCCAGTAGCTCGACCGGGGGAACAGATACGCAGTATTTT. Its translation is CASSSTGGTDTQYF. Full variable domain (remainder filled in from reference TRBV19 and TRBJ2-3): DGGITQSPKYLFRKEGQNVTLSCEQNLNHDAMYWYRQDPGQGLRLIYYSQIVNDFQKGDIAEGYSVSREKKESFPLTVTSAQKNPTAFYLCASSSTGGTDTQYFGPGTRLTVL.

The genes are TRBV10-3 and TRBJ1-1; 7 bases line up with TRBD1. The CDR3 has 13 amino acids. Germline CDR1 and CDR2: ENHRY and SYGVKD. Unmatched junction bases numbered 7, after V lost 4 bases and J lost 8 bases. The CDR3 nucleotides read TGTGCCATCAGTGTAGGGGGCTCTACGGAAGCTTTCTTT. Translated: CAISVGGSTEAFF.

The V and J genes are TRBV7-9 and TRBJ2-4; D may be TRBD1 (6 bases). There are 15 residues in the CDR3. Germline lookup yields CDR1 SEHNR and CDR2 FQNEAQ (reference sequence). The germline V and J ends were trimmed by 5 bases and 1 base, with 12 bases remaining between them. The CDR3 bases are TGTGCCAGCAGCCGGATGGGGGCGGCCAAAAACATTCAGTACTTC. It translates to CASSRMGAAKNIQYF. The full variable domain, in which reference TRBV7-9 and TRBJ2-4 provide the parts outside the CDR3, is DTGVSQNPRHKITKRGQNVTFRCDPISEHNRLYWYRQTLGQGPEFLTYFQNEAQLEKSRLLSDRFSAERPKGSFSTLEIQRTEQGDSAMYLCASSRMGAAKNIQYFGAGTRLSVL.

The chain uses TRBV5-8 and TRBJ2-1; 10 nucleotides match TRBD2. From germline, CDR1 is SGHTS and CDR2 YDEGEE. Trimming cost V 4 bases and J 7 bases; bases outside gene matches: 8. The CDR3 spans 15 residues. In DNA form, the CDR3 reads TGTGCCAGCAGCACCGGACTAGCGGAGGGGAATGAGCAGTTCTTC. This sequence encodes CASSTGLAEGNEQFF.

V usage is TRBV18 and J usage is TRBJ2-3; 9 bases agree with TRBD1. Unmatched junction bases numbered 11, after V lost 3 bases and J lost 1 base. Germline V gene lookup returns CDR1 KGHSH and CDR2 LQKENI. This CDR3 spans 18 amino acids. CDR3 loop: CASSPQGTGMRGTDTQYF. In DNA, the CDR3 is TGTGCCAGCTCACCGCAGGGGACAGGGATGAGGGGCACAGATACGCAGTATTTT.

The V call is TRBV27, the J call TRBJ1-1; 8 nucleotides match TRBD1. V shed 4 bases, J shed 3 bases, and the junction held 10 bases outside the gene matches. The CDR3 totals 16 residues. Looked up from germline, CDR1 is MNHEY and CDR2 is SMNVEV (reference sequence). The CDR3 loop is CASSSIHRGVDTEAFF. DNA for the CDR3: TGTGCCAGCAGTTCGATCCACAGGGGGGTGGACACTGAAGCTTTCTTT.

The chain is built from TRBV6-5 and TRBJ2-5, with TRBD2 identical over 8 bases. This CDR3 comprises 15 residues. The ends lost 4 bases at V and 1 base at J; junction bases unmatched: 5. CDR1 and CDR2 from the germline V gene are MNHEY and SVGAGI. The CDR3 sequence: CASSSSGGFQETQYF. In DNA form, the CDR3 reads TGTGCCAGCAGTTCCAGCGGGGGTTTCCAAGAGACCCAGTACTTC.

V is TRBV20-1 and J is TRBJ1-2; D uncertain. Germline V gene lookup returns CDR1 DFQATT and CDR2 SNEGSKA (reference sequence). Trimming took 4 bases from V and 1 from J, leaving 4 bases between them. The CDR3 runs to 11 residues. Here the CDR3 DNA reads TGCAGTGCTACCAGTAACTATGGCTACACCTTC. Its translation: CSATSNYGYTF.

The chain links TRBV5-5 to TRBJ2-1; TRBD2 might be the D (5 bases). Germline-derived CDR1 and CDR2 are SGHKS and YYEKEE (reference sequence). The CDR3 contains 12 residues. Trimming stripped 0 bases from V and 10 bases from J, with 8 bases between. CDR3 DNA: TGTGCCAGCAGCTTGGGGCTAGCCGAGCAGTTCTTC. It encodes CASSLGLAEQFF.

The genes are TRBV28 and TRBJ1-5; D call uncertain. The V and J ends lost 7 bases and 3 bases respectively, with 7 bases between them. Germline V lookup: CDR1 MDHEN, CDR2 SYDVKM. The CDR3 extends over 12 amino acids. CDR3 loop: CASKAFNQPQHF. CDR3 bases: TGTGCCAGCAAAGCTTTCAATCAGCCCCAGCATTTT.

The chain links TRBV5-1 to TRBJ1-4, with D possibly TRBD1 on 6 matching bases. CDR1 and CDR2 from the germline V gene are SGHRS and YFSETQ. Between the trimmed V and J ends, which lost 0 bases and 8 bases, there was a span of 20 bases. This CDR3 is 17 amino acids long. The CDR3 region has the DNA TGCGCCAGCAGCTTGGATACAGCGGCAGGGGAGAGGGAAAAACTGTTTTTT. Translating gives CASSLDTAAGEREKLFF.

The CDR3: CASSLRQSYGYTF. For the CDR3, the DNA is TGTGCCAGCAGTTTAAGACAGAGCTATGGCTACACCTTC. V is TRBV12-3 or TRBV12-4 and J is TRBJ1-2, with D possibly matching TRBD1 (5 bases). V lost 2 bases, J lost 4 bases, and 8 bases lay in between. The CDR3 covers 13 residues.

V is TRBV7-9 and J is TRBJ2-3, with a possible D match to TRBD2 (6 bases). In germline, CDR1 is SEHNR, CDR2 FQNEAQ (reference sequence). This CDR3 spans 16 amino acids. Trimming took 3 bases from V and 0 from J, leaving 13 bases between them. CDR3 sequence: CASSLSLAASTDTQYF. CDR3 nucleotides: TGTGCCAGCAGCTTGTCCTTAGCGGCTAGCACAGATACGCAGTATTTT.

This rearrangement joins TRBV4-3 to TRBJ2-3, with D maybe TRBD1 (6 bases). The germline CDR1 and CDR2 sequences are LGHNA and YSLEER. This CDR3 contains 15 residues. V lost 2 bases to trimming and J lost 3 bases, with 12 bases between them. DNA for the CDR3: TGCGCCAGCAGCCAACAACAGGGTCTTACAGATACGCAGTATTTT. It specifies CASSQQQGLTDTQYF.

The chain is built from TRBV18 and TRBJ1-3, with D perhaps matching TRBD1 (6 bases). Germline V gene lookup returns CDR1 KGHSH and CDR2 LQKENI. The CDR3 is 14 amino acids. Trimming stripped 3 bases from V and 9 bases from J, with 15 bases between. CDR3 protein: CASSPPTGTGTIYF. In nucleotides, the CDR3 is TGTGCCAGCTCACCTCCAACAGGGACGGGCACCATATATTTT.